These T cell receptor beta chains were read from a single sample in a study of beta chain features in type 1 diabetes. Here immunoSEQ multiplex PCR was the method, and the copy in TCRdb shows in-frame clones only, minus some. In the table there are 680,000 or so clones, roughly an eighth of which are singletons. The sample was naive CD4+ T cells from blood. These receptors were collected from a man between 18 and 29 years old with type 1 diabetes. Each CDR3 is given with its conserved first and last residue.

j_call	v_call	cdr3_aa
TRBJ1-4	TRBV7-2	CASSPGSREKLFF
TRBJ2-2	TRBV9	CASSTGQGPNTGELFF
TRBJ2-3	TRBV4-2	CASSQPFGTSGGGDTQYF
TRBJ2-3	TRBV19	CASSIGTTGDTQYF
TRBJ2-2	TRBV15	CATSIPGAGELFF
TRBJ1-2	TRBV27	CASSLEGRYGYTF
TRBJ1-2	TRBV9	CASSSTDIYGYTF
TRBJ2-1	TRBV4-1	CASSPITGSEQFF
TRBJ1-4	TRBV6-5	CASTRDRAYGKLFF
TRBJ2-5	TRBV14	CASSRLSGGGETQYF
TRBJ1-1	TRBV10-3	CATHRGPNTEAFF
TRBJ2-2	TRBV29-1	CSVEEPQRGNTGELFF
TRBJ2-1	TRBV5-1	CASSPGAGGSYNEQFF
TRBJ2-3	TRBV9	CASSVGLAGTPDTQYF
TRBJ2-3	TRBV2	CASSAPPGTQYF
TRBJ2-1	TRBV2	CASSDGTGVHEQFF
TRBJ2-5	TRBV28	CASTEGGKETQYF
TRBJ1-5	TRBV7-9	CASSDSYNQPQHF
TRBJ2-3	TRBV18	CASSPPRKRGVSDTQYF
TRBJ2-3	TRBV10-3	CAISDLDTQYF
TRBJ1-3	TRBV28	CASSSTPSSGNTIYF
TRBJ1-5	TRBV30	CAWSNGGRYSNQPQHF
TRBJ1-3	TRBV30	CAWSVGDPRSGNTIYF
TRBJ2-1	TRBV30	CAWTEGTGAFNEQFF
TRBJ1-4	TRBV10-3	CAISASGAGEKLFF
TRBJ2-5	TRBV9	CASSLRGVAVQETQYF
TRBJ2-7	TRBV30	CAWSRGGDGEQYF
TRBJ2-7	TRBV20-1	CTTRTMQQYF
TRBJ2-5	TRBV29-1	CSVESGQFQETQYF
TRBJ1-5	TRBV5-1	CASSLGAGGQPQHF
TRBJ1-2	TRBV2	CASSEGQGGPYGYTF
TRBJ1-2	TRBV9	CASSPPTGNYGYTF
TRBJ2-7	TRBV20-1	CSAVTGYEQYF
TRBJ1-1	TRBV7-2	CASRRTGGAFF
TRBJ2-3	TRBV18	CASSPPKGQGIDTQYF
TRBJ1-3	TRBV5-6	CASSWGQPSGNTIYF
TRBJ2-7	TRBV6-5	CASRLAGADGYEQYF